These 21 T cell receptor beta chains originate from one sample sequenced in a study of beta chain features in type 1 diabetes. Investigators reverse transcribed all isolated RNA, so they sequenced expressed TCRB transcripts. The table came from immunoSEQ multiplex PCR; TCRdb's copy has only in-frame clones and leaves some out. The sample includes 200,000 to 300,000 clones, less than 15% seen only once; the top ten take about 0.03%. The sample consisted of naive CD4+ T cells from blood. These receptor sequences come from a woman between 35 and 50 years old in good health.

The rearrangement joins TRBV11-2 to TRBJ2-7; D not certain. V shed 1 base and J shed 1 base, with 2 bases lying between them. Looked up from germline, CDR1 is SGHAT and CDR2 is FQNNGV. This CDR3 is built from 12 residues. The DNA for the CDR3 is TGTGCCAGCAGCTTAGCGTCCTACGAGCAGTACTTC. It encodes CASSLASYEQYF. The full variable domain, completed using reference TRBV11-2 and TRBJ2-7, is EAGVAQSPRYKIIEKRQSVAFWCNPISGHATLYWYQQILGQGPKLLIQFQNNGVVDDSQLPKDRFSAERLKGVDSTLKIQPAKLEDSAVYLCASSLASYEQYFGPGTRLTVT.

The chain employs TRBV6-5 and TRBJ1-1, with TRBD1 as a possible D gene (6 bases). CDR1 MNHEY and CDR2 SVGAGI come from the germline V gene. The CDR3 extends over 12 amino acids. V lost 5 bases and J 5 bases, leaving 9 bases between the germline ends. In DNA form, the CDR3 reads TGTGCCAGCAGTAAACAGGGTACTGAAGCTTTCTTT. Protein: CASSKQGTEAFF.

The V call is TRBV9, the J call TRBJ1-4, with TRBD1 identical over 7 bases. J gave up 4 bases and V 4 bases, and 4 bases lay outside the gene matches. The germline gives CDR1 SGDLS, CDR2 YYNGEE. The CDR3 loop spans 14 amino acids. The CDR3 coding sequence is TGTGCCAGCAGCTCCCAGGGGGGTAATGAAAAACTGTTTTTT. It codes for CASSSQGGNEKLFF.

As DNA, the CDR3 is TGTGCCAGCAGGAACAGGGGTTCTGGAAACACCATATATTTT. Translated: CASRNRGSGNTIYF. The rearrangement uses TRBV7-8 and TRBJ1-3, with 7 bases aligning to TRBD1. Unmatched junction bases numbered 3, after V lost 6 bases and J lost 1 base. The CDR3 has 14 amino acids. Germline values: CDR1 SGHVS, CDR2 FQNEAQ.

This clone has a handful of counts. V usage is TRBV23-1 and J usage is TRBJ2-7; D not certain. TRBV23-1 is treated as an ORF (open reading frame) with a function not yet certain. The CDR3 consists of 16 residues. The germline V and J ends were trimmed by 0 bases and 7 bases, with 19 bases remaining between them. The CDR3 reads CASSQSRPQIFREQYF. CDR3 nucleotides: TGCGCCAGCAGTCAATCAAGGCCACAGATTTTTAGGGAGCAGTACTTC.

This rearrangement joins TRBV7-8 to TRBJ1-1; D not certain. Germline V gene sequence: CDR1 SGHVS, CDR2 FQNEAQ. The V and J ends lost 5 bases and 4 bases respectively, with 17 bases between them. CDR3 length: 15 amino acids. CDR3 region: CASSPQQGGSTEAFF. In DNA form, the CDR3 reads TGTGCCAGCAGCCCACAGCAAGGAGGCTCCACTGAAGCTTTCTTT. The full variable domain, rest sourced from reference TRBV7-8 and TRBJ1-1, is GAGVSQSPRYKVAKRGQDVALRCDPISGHVSLFWYQQALGQGPEFLTYFQNEAQLDKSGLPSDRFFAERPEGSVSTLKIQRTQQEDSAVYLCASSPQQGGSTEAFFGQGTRLTVV.

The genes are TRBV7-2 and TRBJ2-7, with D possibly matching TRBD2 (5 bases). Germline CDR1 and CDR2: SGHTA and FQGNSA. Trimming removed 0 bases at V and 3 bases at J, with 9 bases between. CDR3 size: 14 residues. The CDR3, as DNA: TGTGCCAGCAGCTTAGCGGGGAGCTACTACGAGCAGTACTTC. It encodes CASSLAGSYYEQYF.

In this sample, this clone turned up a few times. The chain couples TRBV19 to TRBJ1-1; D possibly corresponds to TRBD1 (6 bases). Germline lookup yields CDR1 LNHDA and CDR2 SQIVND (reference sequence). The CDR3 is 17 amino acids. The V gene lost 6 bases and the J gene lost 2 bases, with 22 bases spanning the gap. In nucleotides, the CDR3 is TGTGCCAGTAGCCTTCTGGGGACACCTTCAACAAACACTGAAGCTTTCTTT. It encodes CASSLLGTPSTNTEAFF.

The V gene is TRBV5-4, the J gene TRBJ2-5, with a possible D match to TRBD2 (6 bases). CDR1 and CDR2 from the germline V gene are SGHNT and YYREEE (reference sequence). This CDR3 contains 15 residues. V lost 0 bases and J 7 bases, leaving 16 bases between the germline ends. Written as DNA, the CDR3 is TGTGCCAGCAGCTTGGAACTAGCAAAGTTTGCGACCCAGTACTTC. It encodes CASSLELAKFATQYF.

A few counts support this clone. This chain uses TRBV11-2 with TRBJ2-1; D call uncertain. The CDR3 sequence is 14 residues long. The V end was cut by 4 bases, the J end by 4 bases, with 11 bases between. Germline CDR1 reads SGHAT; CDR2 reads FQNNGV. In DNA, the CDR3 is TGTGCCAGCAGCTCCTATGCCCGTTACAATGAGCAGTTCTTC. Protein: CASSSYARYNEQFF. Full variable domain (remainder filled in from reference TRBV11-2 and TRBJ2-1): EAGVAQSPRYKIIEKRQSVAFWCNPISGHATLYWYQQILGQGPKLLIQFQNNGVVDDSQLPKDRFSAERLKGVDSTLKIQPAKLEDSAVYLCASSSYARYNEQFFGPGTRLTVL.

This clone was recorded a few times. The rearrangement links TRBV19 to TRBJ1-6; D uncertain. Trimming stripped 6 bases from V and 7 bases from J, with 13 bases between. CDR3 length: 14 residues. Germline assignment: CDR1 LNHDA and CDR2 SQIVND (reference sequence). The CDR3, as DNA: TGTGCCAGTAGGGCCTACACGGGGAATTCACCCCTCCACTTT. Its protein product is CASRAYTGNSPLHF.

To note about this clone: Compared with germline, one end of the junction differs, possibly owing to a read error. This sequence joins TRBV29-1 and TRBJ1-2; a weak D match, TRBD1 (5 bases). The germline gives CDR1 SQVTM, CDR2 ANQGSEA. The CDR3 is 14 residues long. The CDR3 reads CSVEGGLSEYAYTF. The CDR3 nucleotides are TGCAGCGTTGAGGGGGGACTGAGTGAATATGCCTACACCTTC.

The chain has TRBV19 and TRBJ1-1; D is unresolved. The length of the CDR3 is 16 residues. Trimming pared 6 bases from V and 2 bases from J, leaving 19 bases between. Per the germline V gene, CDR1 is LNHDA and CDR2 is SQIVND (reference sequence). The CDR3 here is CASRSLPGLINTEAFF. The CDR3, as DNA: TGTGCCAGTAGGTCCCTTCCAGGCCTCATAAACACTGAAGCTTTCTTT. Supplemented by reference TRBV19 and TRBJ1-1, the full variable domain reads DGGITQSPKYLFRKEGQNVTLSCEQNLNHDAMYWYRQDPGQGLRLIYYSQIVNDFQKGDIAEGYSVSREKKESFPLTVTSAQKNPTAFYLCASRSLPGLINTEAFFGQGTRLTVV.

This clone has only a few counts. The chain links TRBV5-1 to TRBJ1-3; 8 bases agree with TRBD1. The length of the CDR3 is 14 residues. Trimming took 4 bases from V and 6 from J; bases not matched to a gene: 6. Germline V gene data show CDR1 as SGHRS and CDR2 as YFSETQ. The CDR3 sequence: CASSDTQGANTIYF. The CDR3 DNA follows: TGCGCCAGCAGCGATACCCAGGGGGCAAACACCATATATTTT.

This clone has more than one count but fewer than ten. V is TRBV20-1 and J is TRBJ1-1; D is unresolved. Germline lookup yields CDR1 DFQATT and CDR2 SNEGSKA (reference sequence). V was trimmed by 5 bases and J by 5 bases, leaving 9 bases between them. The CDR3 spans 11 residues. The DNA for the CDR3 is TGCAGTGCTTCGCCAGTGACTGAAGCTTTCTTT. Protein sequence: CSASPVTEAFF.

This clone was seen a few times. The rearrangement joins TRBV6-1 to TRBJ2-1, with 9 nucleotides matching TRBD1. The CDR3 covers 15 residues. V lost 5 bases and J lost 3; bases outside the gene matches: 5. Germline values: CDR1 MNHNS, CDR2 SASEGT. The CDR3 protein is CASSNRDRDYNEQFF. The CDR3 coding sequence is TGTGCCAGCAGTAACCGGGACAGGGACTACAATGAGCAGTTCTTC.

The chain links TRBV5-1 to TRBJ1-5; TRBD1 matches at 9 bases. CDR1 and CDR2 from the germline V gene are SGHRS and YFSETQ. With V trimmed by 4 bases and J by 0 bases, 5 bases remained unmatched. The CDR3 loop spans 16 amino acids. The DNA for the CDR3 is TGCGCCAGCAGCGCCGGGGACAGGGCTAGCAATCAGCCCCAGCATTTT. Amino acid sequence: CASSAGDRASNQPQHF.

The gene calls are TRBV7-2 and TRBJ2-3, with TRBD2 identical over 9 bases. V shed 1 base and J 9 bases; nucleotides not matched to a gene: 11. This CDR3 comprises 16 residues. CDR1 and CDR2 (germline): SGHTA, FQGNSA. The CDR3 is CASSLVRRGGRGTQYF. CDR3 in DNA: TGTGCCAGCAGCTTAGTGAGGCGGGGGGGCCGAGGAACGCAGTATTTT.

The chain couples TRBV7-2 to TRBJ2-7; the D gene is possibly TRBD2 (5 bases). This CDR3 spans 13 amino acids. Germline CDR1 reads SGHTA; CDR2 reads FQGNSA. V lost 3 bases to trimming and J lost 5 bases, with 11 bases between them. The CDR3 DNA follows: TGTGCCAGCAGCTTTAATCCCGGGGACGAGCAGTACTTC. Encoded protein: CASSFNPGDEQYF.

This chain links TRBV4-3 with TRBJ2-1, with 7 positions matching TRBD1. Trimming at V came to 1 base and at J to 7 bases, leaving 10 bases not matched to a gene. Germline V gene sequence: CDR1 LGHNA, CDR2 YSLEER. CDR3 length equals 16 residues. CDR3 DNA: TGCGCCAGCAGCCAAGCTTGGGCAGGGGGAAAAAATGAGCAGTTCTTC. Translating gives CASSQAWAGGKNEQFF.

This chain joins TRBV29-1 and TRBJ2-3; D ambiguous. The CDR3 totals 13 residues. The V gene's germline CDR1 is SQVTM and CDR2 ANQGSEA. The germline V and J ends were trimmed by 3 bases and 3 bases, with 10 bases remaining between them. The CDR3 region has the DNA TGCAGCGTTGATCCCGAGTCGACAGATACGCAGTATTTT. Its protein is CSVDPESTDTQYF.